Reported below is one TCR beta chain. The antigen is unknown. As to treatment: oral pan-JAK inhibitor, 5-10 mg twice daily. PBMCs provided sorted CD4+ and CD8+ T cells. Following RNA extraction, reverse transcription yielded cDNA that acted as the sequencing template. Assay: immunoSEQ multiplex PCR; the TCRdb copy retains only in-frame clones and omits some. The data show roughly 180,000 clones, about 55% seen once. The sample originates from a study of CD8+ T cells in alopecia areata. Study-wide context: Those patients who were treated received oral tofacitinib, which was given at 5 to 10 mg twice daily for moderate-to-severe alopecia areata. Study outcomes and limitations: Normal-skin resident alphabeta T cells also appear among scalp sample sequences. Elevated clonality characterized lesional scalp relative to normal scalp, particularly in alopecia totalis/universalis.

Trimming shortened V by 5 bases and J by 8 bases, and 10 bases separated the two germline ends. The CDR3 contains 12 residues. Germline-derived CDR1 and CDR2 are LNHDA and SQIVND (reference sequence). The V gene is TRBV19, the J gene TRBJ2-1; no definite D call. This sequence originates from a human donor with alopecia areata. The source was CD8+ T cells sorted from blood, collected at week 24, from a patient treated with tofacitinib. CDR3 amino acids: CASSLMSDEQFF. The CDR3, as DNA: TGTGCCAGTAGTCTTATGAGCGATGAGCAGTTCTTC.